This T cell receptor beta chain was identified in a study of long-term antiretroviral therapy in people with HIV. The study's findings and limits: Blood obtained between the mid-2000s and the late 2010s may reflect older ART regimens. Clonal expansions arising prior to ART prevailed in the repertoire at every time point.

In the case of this clone: Its specificity is unknown.

The assay, immunoSEQ v3.0, was run at survey level. The table came from immunoSEQ multiplex PCR; TCRdb's copy has only in-frame clones and leaves some out. This sample has some 28,000 clones, with roughly 90% found just once. This CDR3 has 14 amino acids. Per individual, the PBMC samples numbered at least one pre-ART and at least two post-ART. Going into DNA extraction, samples held roughly 0.95-10 million cryopreserved PBMC. The sample was unsorted PBMCs, taken 0.5 years after starting antiretroviral therapy. V is TRBV5-3 and J is TRBJ2-7, with D uncertain. TRBV5-3 is an ORF, with its function uncertain. The TCR was taken from a woman under 30 with HIV. CDR3 protein: CVEPPGPRAGEQYF. The DNA of the CDR3 is TGTGTCGAGCCTCCGGGCCCGCGCGCCGGAGAGCAGTACTTC.